Listed here are 18 T cell receptor beta chains from one sample, sequenced in a study of vaccination and CD4 T cells after COVID-19 (dated by TCRdb to between 2021 and 2024). These receptors have no known antigen. The receptor library was made with PCR. Sequencing used an Illumina iSeq 100. TCR sequencing of DNA from cultured CD4+ T cells used the Oncomine TCR Beta short-read assay at the Johns Hopkins FTIC core. TCRdb cleaned the public reads at Q25 with fastp, built clones with MiXCR and kept in-frame beta chains. Each entry merges the rows of one CDR3 protein and shows their most common DNA and genes. Here the sample has about 19,000 distinct CDR3 sequences; 40% to 60% occur a single time. Roughly 10% of the sample comes from the top ten. The sample's treatment or condition, from its label and the paper: roughly nine-day PBMC culture with coronavirus spike peptide pools or control peptides (ViraFEST assay).

Sequencing used CD4+ T cells from blood, cultured in vitro, obtained before SARS-CoV-2 vaccination. These receptors were obtained from a human donor who had recovered from COVID-19.

The chain combines TRBV6-5 with TRBJ2-1, with a tentative D call TRBD2 (5 bases). The germline gives CDR1 MNHEY, CDR2 SVGAGI. The V and J ends lost 0 bases and 11 bases respectively, with 11 bases between them. This CDR3 is built from 13 residues. Here the CDR3 reads CASSYSVSGKQFF. CDR3 nucleotides: TGTGCCAGCAGTTACTCTGTTTCCGGGAAGCAGTTCTTC.

This chain links TRBV19 with TRBJ1-5, with 7 positions matching TRBD1. Germline CDR1 is LNHDA and CDR2 is SQIVND (reference sequence). This CDR3 comprises 16 residues. The V gene end was trimmed by 4 bases and the J gene end by 3 bases; junction bases not matched to a gene: 9. Here the CDR3 DNA reads TGTGCCAGTAGTAGAACAGGGGTGGGCTACAATCAGCCCCAGCATTTT. Translated, it gives CASSRTGVGYNQPQHF.

The V gene is TRBV27, the J gene TRBJ2-7; 12 bases are shared with TRBD2. After removal of 6 bases from V and 2 bases from J, the junction contained 17 bases not matched to a gene. Germline lookup yields CDR1 MNHEY and CDR2 SMNVEV (reference sequence). This CDR3 has 19 residues. CDR3 residues: CASSKNSPGLAGLTYEQYF. In nucleotides, the CDR3 is TGTGCCAGCAGCAAGAACTCTCCGGGACTAGCGGGCTTAACCTACGAGCAGTACTTC.

This CDR3 is CASSIVSNPAYEQYF. In DNA, the CDR3 is TGTGCCAGTAGTATAGTGTCGAATCCGGCCTACGAGCAGTACTTC. The chain uses TRBV19 and TRBJ2-7; D is undetermined. The CDR3 is 15 amino acids. Germline assignment: CDR1 LNHDA and CDR2 SQIVND (reference sequence). Trimming cost V 1 base and J 2 bases, with 12 bases left between them.

This chain joins TRBV6-5 and TRBJ1-1; D is possibly TRBD1 (6 bases). The CDR3 length is 15 residues. The germline gives CDR1 MNHEY, CDR2 SVGAGI. Between the trimmed V and J ends, which lost 2 bases and 8 bases, there was a span of 18 bases. CDR3: CASSYRQAGRGEAFF. The CDR3 bases are TGTGCCAGCAGTTACCGACAGGCGGGGAGAGGGGAAGCTTTCTTT.

This clonotype was seen a handful of times. The chain links TRBV2 to TRBJ2-5; D ambiguous. The CDR3 consists of 13 residues. Germline V gene data show CDR1 as SNHLY and CDR2 as FYNNEI. Trimming removed 6 bases from V and 7 bases from J, with 15 bases in between. For the CDR3, the DNA is TGTGCCAGCAGGATAACAGAGGTTGGGACCCAGTACTTC. Translated, it gives CASRITEVGTQYF.

The rearrangement joins TRBV7-8 to TRBJ2-7, with 13 bases identical to TRBD2. The CDR3 contains 16 residues. Germline trimming cut 5 bases from V and 3 bases from J; bases unmatched to any gene: 7. Per the germline V gene, CDR1 is SGHVS and CDR2 is FQNEAQ. The CDR3 region is CASSPRTSGGLYEQYF. The CDR3 coding sequence is TGTGCCAGCAGCCCAAGGACTAGCGGGGGACTCTACGAGCAGTACTTC.

J is TRBJ1-6 and V is TRBV30; D remains ambiguous. The germline V and J ends were trimmed by 0 bases and 9 bases, with 9 bases remaining between them. The CDR3 has 13 residues. Germline assignment: CDR1 GTSNPN and CDR2 SVGIG (reference sequence). The CDR3 bases are TGTGCCTGGAGTGTACGTGAAGGTTCACCCCTCCACTTT. This codes for CAWSVREGSPLHF.

The sample holds a few counts of this clonotype. One end of the junction is discordant with germline, which a read error may explain. The chain couples TRBV6-2 or TRBV6-3 to TRBJ2-5, with D uncertain. Per the germline V gene, CDR1 is MNHEY and CDR2 is SVGEGT. There are 15 residues in the CDR3. CDR3 nucleotide sequence: TGTGCCAGCAGTCTGTTCTCGGGCCCACAAGCGACCCAGTACTTC. This encodes CASSLFSGPQATQYF.

This chain links TRBV20-1 with TRBJ2-1; 8 bases match TRBD2. The CDR3 is 12 amino acids. CDR1 and CDR2 from the germline V gene are DFQATT and SNEGSKA (reference sequence). With 3 bases clipped from V and 8 bases from J, the junction kept 3 bases outside the gene matches. The CDR3 DNA is TGCAGTGCTAGTGGACTAGCATATGAGCAGTTCTTC. Translating it yields CSASGLAYEQFF.

The rearrangement uses TRBV7-9 and TRBJ1-2; D unresolved. V lost 1 base and J 3 bases, leaving 9 bases between the germline ends. Germline V gene lookup returns CDR1 SEHNR and CDR2 FQNEAQ (reference sequence). The CDR3 extends over 14 amino acids. The chain's CDR3 is CASSLGLQYYGYTF. The DNA for the CDR3 is TGTGCCAGCAGCTTAGGGTTACAGTACTATGGCTACACCTTC.

This clonotype was recorded a few times. The chain recombines TRBV20-1 with TRBJ2-2, with D perhaps matching TRBD1 (5 bases). The germline CDR1 and CDR2 sequences are DFQATT and SNEGSKA (reference sequence). Trimming removed 6 bases at V and 6 bases at J, with 17 bases between. This CDR3 comprises 14 residues. The DNA for the CDR3 is TGCAGTGCCATGGACACCAAAGGGGCCGGGGAGCTGTTTTTT. The encoded protein is CSAMDTKGAGELFF.

The rearrangement uses TRBV20-1 and TRBJ1-1; the D is unclear. Germline-derived CDR1 and CDR2 are DFQATT and SNEGSKA (reference sequence). Between the trimmed V and J ends, which lost 3 bases and 0 bases, there was a span of 11 bases. The CDR3 spans 14 residues. The CDR3 spells CSASRHSMNTEAFF. The CDR3 region has the DNA TGCAGTGCTAGTAGGCATAGCATGAACACTGAAGCTTTCTTT.

The chain joins TRBV9 to TRBJ2-1; a possible D gene is TRBD2 (6 bases). The CDR3 runs to 14 residues. The V gene lost 0 bases and the J gene lost 5 bases, with 9 bases spanning the gap. Germline CDR1 and CDR2: SGDLS and YYNGEE. The CDR3, as DNA: TGTGCCAGCAGCGTAGGCCTAGCGAACAATGAGCAGTTCTTC. Translating gives CASSVGLANNEQFF.

J is TRBJ2-7 and V is TRBV6-2 or TRBV6-3; TRBD2 matches at 9 bases. From germline, CDR1 is MNHEY and CDR2 SVGEGT. V lost 10 bases and J lost 2; bases outside the gene matches: 15. There are 16 residues in the CDR3. Written as DNA, the CDR3 is TGTGCCAACAAGGACTGCCTGGGGACTAGCACCTACGAGCAGTACTTC. Translation: CANKDCLGTSTYEQYF.

The rearrangement uses TRBV20-1 and TRBJ2-1; D is possibly TRBD2 (6 bases). The CDR3 has 15 amino acids. Germline values: CDR1 DFQATT, CDR2 SNEGSKA (reference sequence). V gave up 6 bases and J gave up 3 bases, with 18 bases separating them. The CDR3 reads CSAPRGRGLYNEQFF. The CDR3 nucleotides are TGCAGTGCCCCGCGGGGTCGGGGCCTCTACAATGAGCAGTTCTTC.

The chain joins TRBV20-1 to TRBJ1-3; D remains ambiguous. Trimming removed 2 bases at V and 0 bases at J, with 8 bases between. Germline V gene sequence: CDR1 DFQATT, CDR2 SNEGSKA (reference sequence). The CDR3 is made up of 14 amino acids. The CDR3 reads CSARKTFSGNTIYF. Written as DNA, the CDR3 is TGCAGTGCTAGAAAGACCTTCTCTGGAAACACCATATATTTT.

The sample holds a few counts of this clonotype. V and J are TRBV15 and TRBJ2-5, with D tentatively TRBD2 (6 bases). The CDR3 spans 18 residues. Germline V gives CDR1 LNHNV, CDR2 YYDKDF (reference sequence). The V and J ends lost 1 base and 1 base respectively, with 19 bases between them. CDR3 nucleotides: TGTGCCACCAGCAGAGGCTGGGAGGCAGGGAGTACCCAAGAGACCCAGTACTTC. Encoded protein: CATSRGWEAGSTQETQYF.